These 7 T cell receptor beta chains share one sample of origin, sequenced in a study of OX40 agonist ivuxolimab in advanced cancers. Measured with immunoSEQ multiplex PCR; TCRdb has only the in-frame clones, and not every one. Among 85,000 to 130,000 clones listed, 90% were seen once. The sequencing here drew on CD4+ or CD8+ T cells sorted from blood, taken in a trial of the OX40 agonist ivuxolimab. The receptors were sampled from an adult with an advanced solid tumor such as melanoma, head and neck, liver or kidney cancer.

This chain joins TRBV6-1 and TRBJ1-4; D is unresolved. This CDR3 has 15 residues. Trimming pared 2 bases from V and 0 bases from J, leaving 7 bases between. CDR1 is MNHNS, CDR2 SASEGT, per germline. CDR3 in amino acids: CASSELAATNEKLFF. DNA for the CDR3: TGTGCCAGCAGTGAACTCGCTGCAACTAATGAAAAACTGTTTTTT.

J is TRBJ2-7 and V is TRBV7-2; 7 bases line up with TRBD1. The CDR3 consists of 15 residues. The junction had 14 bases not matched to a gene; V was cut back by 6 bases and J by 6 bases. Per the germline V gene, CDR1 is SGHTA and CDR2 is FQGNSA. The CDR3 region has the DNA TGTGCCAGCAGACAGACCCCCGACAGGGCCGTCGAGCAGTACTTC. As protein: CASRQTPDRAVEQYF.

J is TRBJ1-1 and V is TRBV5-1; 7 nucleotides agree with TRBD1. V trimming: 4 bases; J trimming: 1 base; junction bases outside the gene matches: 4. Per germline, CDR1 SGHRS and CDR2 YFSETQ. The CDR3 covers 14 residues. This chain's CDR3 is CASSPGQTNTEAFF. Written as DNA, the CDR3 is TGCGCCAGCAGCCCGGGACAGACGAACACTGAAGCTTTCTTT.

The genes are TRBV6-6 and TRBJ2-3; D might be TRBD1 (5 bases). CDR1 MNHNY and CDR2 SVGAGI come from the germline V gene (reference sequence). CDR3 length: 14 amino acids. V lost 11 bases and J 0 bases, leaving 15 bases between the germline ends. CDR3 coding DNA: TGTGCCTGCTGGCAGGGTTTGAGCACAGATACGCAGTATTTT. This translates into CACWQGLSTDTQYF.

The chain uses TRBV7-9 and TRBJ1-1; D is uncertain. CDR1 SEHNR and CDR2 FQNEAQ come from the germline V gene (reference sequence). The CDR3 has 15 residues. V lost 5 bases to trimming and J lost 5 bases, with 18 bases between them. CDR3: CASSPVLGSGTEAFF. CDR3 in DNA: TGTGCCAGCAGCCCCGTATTGGGAAGTGGGACTGAAGCTTTCTTT.

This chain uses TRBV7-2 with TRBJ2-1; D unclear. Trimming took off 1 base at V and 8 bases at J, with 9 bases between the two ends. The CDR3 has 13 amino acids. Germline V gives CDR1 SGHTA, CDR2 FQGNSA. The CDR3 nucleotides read TGTGCCAGCAGCTTAGTTGGGGTAGATGAGCAGTTCTTC. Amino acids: CASSLVGVDEQFF.

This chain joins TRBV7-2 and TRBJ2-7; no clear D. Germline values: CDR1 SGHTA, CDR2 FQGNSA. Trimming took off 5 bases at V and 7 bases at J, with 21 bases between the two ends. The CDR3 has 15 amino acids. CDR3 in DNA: TGTGCCAGCAGCCCCCAGACTGAACTCCCCCTTGAGCAGTACTTC. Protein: CASSPQTELPLEQYF.